This T cell receptor (beta chain) was captured in a study of OX40 agonist ivuxolimab in advanced cancers. As for the study in general: The drug used for patients, ivuxolimab, was an agonistic anti-OX40 (CD134) antibody. Study-level points and caveats: Averaged across samples, CD8+ T cells carried more expanded clones than CD4+ did. Partial responders treated at 0.1-3.0 mg/kg exhibited clonal expansion among the lowest measured. Within 6 weeks, CD4+ and CD8+ blood T cells expanded clonally at 0.1 to 3.0 mg/kg.

Libraries were prepared by immunoSEQ multiplex PCR; TCRdb keeps only in-frame clonotypes and omits some of them. The sample includes 35,000 to 55,000 clones, 70% to 90% of them seen just once. The germline gives CDR1 MDHEN, CDR2 SYDVKM. The CDR3 spans 13 residues. Trimming took 7 bases from V and 0 from J, leaving 7 bases between them. Comments on this clone: Antigen specificity is unknown.

Sequences were derived from CD4+ or CD8+ T cells sorted from blood, sampled in a trial of the OX40 agonist ivuxolimab. The source of this sequence is an adult with an advanced solid tumor such as melanoma, head and neck, liver or kidney cancer. The V call is TRBV28, the J call TRBJ2-1; no definite D call. The CDR3 loop is CASTPGSYNEQFF. The CDR3 nucleotides read TGTGCCAGCACCCCGGGCTCCTACAATGAGCAGTTCTTC.